The rows below give T cell receptor beta chains drawn from one sample of a study of CD8 T cells in ankylosing spondylitis. TCRdb reprocessed the 5' RACE reads via MiXCR and lists one record per CDR3 protein. The table has under 300,000 distinct CDR3 sequences, approximately 11% seen once. The material sequenced was blood, either unsorted or a sorted T cell fraction (not recorded which). The receptors come from a male donor with ankylosing spondylitis or in good health (not recorded which). CDR3s include the opening cysteine and the closing phenylalanine or tryptophan. D genes are given only for firm matches. Some rows mark clone size as missing; the rest say once, few, many or name a class of expanded clone.

.,TRBV7-3,13,.,TRBJ2-1,TGTGCCAGCAGCCCGAGCGGGACAGGAGAGCAGTTCTTC,CASSPSGTGEQFF
many,TRBV5-1,15,TRBD2,TRBJ2-1,TGCGCCAGCCACCACTCCGGGGGGACCTACAATGAGCAGTTCTTC,CASHHSGGTYNEQFF
.,TRBV7-8,16,.,TRBJ2-2,TGTGCCAGCAGCATAAGACGGGGGAGGAACACCGGGGAGCTGTTTTTT,CASSIRRGRNTGELFF
.,TRBV6-5,15,.,TRBJ1-4,TGTGCCAGCAGTAACGGACAGCTTGGTGGTGAAAAACTGTTTTTT,CASSNGQLGGEKLFF
many,TRBV20-1,18,.,TRBJ1-1,TGCAGTGCTAGGCCAATCGGGGGGTTCCCAAGCGGCTCGCCTGAAGCTTTCTTT,CSARPIGGFPSGSPEAFF
.,TRBV28,14,.,TRBJ1-1,TGTGCCAGCAGTTTTTCGCCCAGGAACACTGAAGCTTTCTTT,CASSFSPRNTEAFF
many,TRBV20-1,15,TRBD2,TRBJ2-7,TGCAGTGCTAGTGATAGCGGGAGGTCCTCCTACGAGCAGTACTTC,CSASDSGRSSYEQYF
many,TRBV12-3/TRBV12-4,13,.,TRBJ2-1,TGTGCCAGCAGTGTAGACCGTTACAATGAGCAGTTCTTC,CASSVDRYNEQFF
few,TRBV29-1,13,.,TRBJ2-7,TGCAGCGTTGGTGGACAGCTCTCCTACGAGCAGTACTTC,CSVGGQLSYEQYF
many,TRBV12-3/TRBV12-4,12,.,TRBJ1-2,TGTGCCAGCGGGATTCTTTCTGGTGGCTACACCTTC,CASGILSGGYTF
many,TRBV20-1,15,.,TRBJ1-4,TGCAGTGCTTCAGAGGTGGGGTTTGCTAATGAAAAACTGTTTTTT,CSASEVGFANEKLFF
many,TRBV6-5,15,.,TRBJ2-5,TGTGCCAGCAGTTACAGGATTGATTCTAAAGAGACCCAGTACTTC,CASSYRIDSKETQYF
many,TRBV5-1,14,TRBD2,TRBJ2-2,TGCGCCAGCAGCAGCGGGACGGGCACCGGGGAGCTGTTTTTT,CASSSGTGTGELFF
many,TRBV5-4,17,TRBD1,TRBJ1-2,TGTGCCAGCAGCTTGGCTTTAGTCGGCCCAGGGGGTTACGGCTACACCTTC,CASSLALVGPGGYGYTF
many,TRBV12-3/TRBV12-4,14,.,TRBJ2-3,TGTGCCAGCAGGCCCGGGCATAACACAGATACGCAGTATTTT,CASRPGHNTDTQYF
many,TRBV27,18,TRBD2,TRBJ2-3,TGTGCCAGCAGTAACGGGACTAGCGGGGCCCCACCCCCAGATACGCAGTATTTT,CASSNGTSGAPPPDTQYF
.,TRBV5-1,15,.,TRBJ1-1,TGCGCCAGCAGCTGGAGCCTGGGAGGGAGCACTGAAGCTTTCTTT,CASSWSLGGSTEAFF
.,TRBV27,14,.,TRBJ2-5,TGTGCCAGCAGTCACCGATCGTACCAAGAGACCCAGTACTTC,CASSHRSYQETQYF
few,TRBV7-9,13,.,TRBJ2-6,TGTGCCAGCAGCCTACTCAGATACCACGTCCTGACTTTC,CASSLLRYHVLTF
many,TRBV5-1,15,TRBD1,TRBJ1-1,TGCGCCAGCAGCTTAGGGGGCCAAATGAACACTGAAGCTTTCTTT,CASSLGGQMNTEAFF
few,TRBV28,15,TRBD1,TRBJ2-1,TGTGCCAGCAGTTCCGGGACAGGGTTCTACAATGAGCAGTTCTTC,CASSSGTGFYNEQFF
.,TRBV7-8,16,TRBD2,TRBJ2-3,TGTGCCAGCAGCCGGGAGGGGCGGAGCGACACAGATACGCAGTATTTT,CASSREGRSDTDTQYF
few,TRBV7-2,17,TRBD2,TRBJ2-3,TGTGCCAGCAGCTTAGGTGTCGGCGGGGGAAGCACAGATACGCAGTATTTT,CASSLGVGGGSTDTQYF
few,TRBV3-1,14,.,TRBJ2-7,TGTGCCAGCAGCCAATTCCTCCCCTCCTACGAGCAGTACTTC,CASSQFLPSYEQYF
few,TRBV14,16,.,TRBJ2-1,TGTGCCAGCAGCCCACAGAGGACAGTCGTGAATAATGAGCAGTTCTTC,CASSPQRTVVNNEQFF
.,TRBV14,15,.,TRBJ1-2,TGTGCCAGCAGCCTCGCGGAGGGTTTGTACTATGGCTACACCTTC,CASSLAEGLYYGYTF
many,TRBV5-1,12,.,TRBJ2-3,TGCGCCAGCCATTCCATCACAGATACGCAGTATTTT,CASHSITDTQYF
many,TRBV12-3/TRBV12-4,14,.,TRBJ2-3,TGTGCCAGCAGTGGGGCCGTTGACACAGATACGCAGTATTTT,CASSGAVDTDTQYF